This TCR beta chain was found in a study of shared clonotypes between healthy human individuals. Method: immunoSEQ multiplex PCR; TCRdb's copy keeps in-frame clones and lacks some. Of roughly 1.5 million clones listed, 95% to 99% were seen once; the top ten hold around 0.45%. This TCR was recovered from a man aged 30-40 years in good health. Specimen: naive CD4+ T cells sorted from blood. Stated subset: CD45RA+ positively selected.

The CDR3 sequence: CSVEGEVGFF. For the CDR3, the DNA is TGCAGCGTTGAAGGGGAGGTTGGGTTCTTC. The rearrangement uses TRBV29-1 and TRBJ2-1, with TRBD2 as a possible D gene (6 bases). Germline V CDR1 and CDR2: SQVTM, ANQGSEA. This CDR3 has 10 amino acids. V lost 1 base, J lost 15 bases, and 10 bases lay in between.